Below, 30 T cell receptor beta chains from the same sample are listed, as sequenced in a study of blood T cell repertoires in COVID-19. The repertoire was sequenced with immunoSEQ multiplex PCR; TCRdb's copy has only in-frame clones and lacks some. The sample carries about 140,000 clones, roughly 90% recorded once. Material for sequencing was peripheral blood. These receptors originate from a man aged 50-60 years with active or convalescent COVID-19.

This chain joins TRBV29-1 and TRBJ2-1; D possibly corresponds to TRBD2 (6 bases). V lost 2 bases and J 4 bases, leaving 15 bases between the germline ends. The CDR3 is 15 amino acids. Germline V lookup: CDR1 SQVTM, CDR2 ANQGSEA. CDR3 protein: CSVEPASASYNEQFF. CDR3 DNA: TGCAGCGTTGAACCGGCTAGCGCCTCATACAATGAGCAGTTCTTC.

V usage is TRBV6-5 and J usage is TRBJ2-3; perhaps TRBD2 as D (5 bases). This CDR3 comprises 13 residues. In germline, CDR1 is MNHEY, CDR2 SVGAGI. Between the trimmed V and J ends, which lost 8 bases and 6 bases, there was a span of 15 bases. The CDR3 spells CASEKGVRDTQYF. The CDR3 DNA reads TGTGCCAGCGAAAAGGGAGTCAGGGATACGCAGTATTTT.

This chain joins TRBV6-6 and TRBJ2-6; D possibly corresponds to TRBD1 (6 bases). Trimming removed 4 bases from V and 4 bases from J, with 11 bases in between. The CDR3 is 15 residues long. Germline V gene sequence: CDR1 MNHNY, CDR2 SVGAGI (reference sequence). CDR3 in amino acids: CASSSNRAGANVLTF. The CDR3 region has the DNA TGTGCCAGCAGTTCAAACAGGGCCGGGGCCAACGTCCTGACTTTC.

V is TRBV11-3 and J is TRBJ2-1; the match to TRBD2 covers 7 bases. V shed 5 bases and J 9 bases; nucleotides not matched to a gene: 16. The CDR3 totals 16 residues. CDR1 SGHNT and CDR2 YENEEA come from the germline V gene. CDR3 residues: CASSLIGAGDGGEQFF. The CDR3 nucleotides are TGTGCCAGCAGCCTCATTGGGGCGGGAGACGGGGGTGAGCAGTTCTTC.

The chain uses TRBV9 and TRBJ2-1, with a tentative D call TRBD2 (5 bases). Trimming stripped 0 bases from V and 2 bases from J, with 9 bases between. This CDR3 comprises 15 residues. The V gene's germline CDR1 is SGDLS and CDR2 YYNGEE. The CDR3 DNA reads TGTGCCAGCAGCGTAGGTAGCGTCACCTACAATGAGCAGTTCTTC. Protein product: CASSVGSVTYNEQFF.

The chain couples TRBV6-7 to TRBJ2-2; D call uncertain. Being an ORF, TRBV6-7 has a function that is uncertain. The CDR3 is 13 amino acids. V gave up 4 bases and J gave up 4 bases, with 7 bases separating them. The CDR3 protein is CASSSPLTGELFF. CDR3 in DNA: TGTGCCAGCAGTTCCCCCCTCACCGGGGAGCTGTTTTTT.

The V call is TRBV7-3, the J call TRBJ2-2, with D possibly being TRBD2 (5 bases). Between the trimmed V and J ends, which lost 3 bases and 5 bases, there was a span of 13 bases. CDR3 length: 15 residues. Germline CDR1 is SGHTA and CDR2 is FQGTGA. The CDR3 DNA reads as TGTGCCAGCAGCTTCGATCAGCGGCGGACCGGGGAGCTGTTTTTT. Translating gives CASSFDQRRTGELFF.

This clone was seen only once. The CDR3 protein is CASRNRGVTNGYTF. The CDR3 nucleotides read TGTGCCAGCAGGAACAGGGGGGTCACAAATGGCTACACCTTC. This sequence joins TRBV6-6 and TRBJ1-2, with 8 bases matching TRBD1. From germline, CDR1 is MNHNY and CDR2 SVGAGI (reference sequence). The CDR3 runs to 14 residues. The V and J ends lost 6 bases and 6 bases, in that order; junction bases with no gene match: 9.

A few counts support this clone. The V call is TRBV24-1, the J call TRBJ1-1; 7 nucleotides agree with TRBD1. J gave up 8 bases and V 1 base, and 3 bases lay outside the gene matches. Germline V gives CDR1 KGHDR, CDR2 SFDVKD. This CDR3 region has 13 residues. CDR3 residues: CATSDFTRGEAFF. The CDR3 DNA sequence: TGTGCCACCAGTGATTTCACCAGGGGGGAAGCTTTCTTT.

J is TRBJ2-7 and V is TRBV27; D gene uncertain. The germline CDR1 and CDR2 sequences are MNHEY and SMNVEV (reference sequence). The V gene lost 2 bases and the J gene lost 2 bases, with 10 bases spanning the gap. The CDR3 is made up of 14 amino acids. CDR3 coding DNA: TGTGCCAGCAGTTTAGGCCAGGTCCCCTACGAGCAGTACTTC. Protein sequence: CASSLGQVPYEQYF.

The V gene is TRBV3-1 (or the pseudogene TRBV3-2), the J gene TRBJ2-1; the D is unclear. Trimming took 4 bases from V and 0 from J, leaving 10 bases between them. The CDR3 covers 15 residues. Germline assignment: CDR1 LGHDT and CDR2 YNNKEL (reference sequence). The CDR3 sequence: CASSPWRSSYNEQFF. Written as DNA, the CDR3 is TGTGCCAGCAGCCCTTGGCGGAGCTCCTACAATGAGCAGTTCTTC.

The chain employs TRBV28 and TRBJ2-7, with a possible D match to TRBD2 (6 bases). Germline V lookup: CDR1 MDHEN, CDR2 SYDVKM. The germline V and J ends were trimmed by 9 bases and 11 bases, with 23 bases remaining between them. The CDR3 length is 13 residues. CDR3 residues: CARLPGPHPGEYF. CDR3 sequence (DNA): TGTGCCAGACTCCCGGGACCCCATCCGGGGGAGTACTTC.

This rearrangement joins TRBV5-6 to TRBJ2-7; perhaps TRBD2 as D (5 bases). Trimming pared 1 base from V and 4 bases from J, leaving 15 bases between. There are 15 residues in the CDR3. Germline CDR1 is SGHDT and CDR2 is YYEEEE. CDR3 bases: TGTGCCAGCAGCTTGATGAGAGCGGTTTTGTACGAGCAGTACTTC. Its protein is CASSLMRAVLYEQYF.

The chain couples TRBV7-3 to TRBJ2-1; 7 nucleotides match TRBD1. The junction had 6 bases not matched to a gene; V was cut back by 5 bases and J by 5 bases. The CDR3 sequence is 14 residues long. Germline-derived CDR1 and CDR2 are SGHTA and FQGTGA. Here the CDR3 DNA reads TGTGCCAGCAGCCACACGACAGGGAACAATGAGCAGTTCTTC. It translates to CASSHTTGNNEQFF.

The chain uses TRBV10-3 and TRBJ2-3; maybe TRBD2 (6 bases). The length of the CDR3 is 14 residues. The ends were cut back, 7 bases at V and 3 bases at J, with 14 bases in the middle. Germline CDR1 ENHRY, CDR2 SYGVKD. The CDR3 is CAINPGLRTDTQYF. The DNA for the CDR3 is TGTGCCATCAATCCGGGACTTAGAACAGATACGCAGTATTTT.

This chain uses TRBV6-4 with TRBJ2-7; D not certain. The CDR3 sequence is 13 residues long. From germline, CDR1 is MRHNA and CDR2 SNTAGT. Trimming took 2 bases from V and 5 from J, leaving 10 bases between them. The CDR3 loop reads CASSDKRLDEQYF. The CDR3 bases are TGTGCCAGCAGTGACAAAAGATTAGACGAGCAGTACTTC.

A note on this clone: At one boundary the junction diverges from the germline segment, which might be a read error. V and J are TRBV11-2 and TRBJ1-2; 10 positions match TRBD1. The germline V gene has CDR1 SGHAT and CDR2 FQNNGV. This CDR3 region has 14 residues. The CDR3 nucleotides read TGTGCCAGCAGCATAGACAGGGGGCACTATGGCTACACCTTC. Its protein is CASSIDRGHYGYTF.

In its sample, this clone was seen once. The V gene is TRBV18, the J gene TRBJ2-1; 9 bases match TRBD2. With V trimmed by 3 bases and J by 7 bases, 7 bases remained unmatched. This CDR3 region has 15 residues. CDR1 is KGHSH and CDR2 is LQKENI in the germline V gene. The CDR3 DNA reads as TGTGCCAGCTCACCTAGCGGGGGCAGCTCGAATGAGCAGTTCTTC. This codes for CASSPSGGSSNEQFF.

The rearrangement joins TRBV5-6 to TRBJ1-1; 7 bases line up with TRBD1. J gave up 0 bases and V 5 bases, and 4 bases lay outside the gene matches. This CDR3 region has 14 residues. Germline V gene sequence: CDR1 SGHDT, CDR2 YYEEEE. CDR3 amino acids: CASSRGQLNTEAFF. In DNA, the CDR3 is TGTGCCAGCAGTAGGGGACAGTTGAACACTGAAGCTTTCTTT.

The chain couples TRBV6-6 to TRBJ1-3, with 7 bases fitting TRBD1. The CDR3 runs to 16 residues. Trimming took 5 bases from V and 0 from J; bases not matched to a gene: 7. Per germline, CDR1 MNHNY and CDR2 SVGAGI (reference sequence). CDR3 in amino acids: CASSPGRGLSGNTIYF. The CDR3 DNA sequence: TGTGCCAGCAGTCCCGGGAGGGGGCTCTCTGGAAACACCATATATTTT.

The rearrangement uses TRBV5-1 and TRBJ1-1; 7 positions match TRBD1. This CDR3 region has 15 residues. Germline assignment: CDR1 SGHRS and CDR2 YFSETQ. J was trimmed by 1 base and V by 0 bases; bases with no gene match: 3. The DNA for the CDR3 is TGCGCCAGCAGCTTGGTACAGGGGCCGAACACTGAAGCTTTCTTT. Its protein is CASSLVQGPNTEAFF.

This chain links TRBV5-8 with TRBJ2-3, with 8 bases lining up with TRBD1. Germline CDR1 SGHTS, CDR2 YDEGEE. CDR3 length equals 18 residues. Trimming cost V 0 bases and J 6 bases; bases outside gene matches: 15. The CDR3 DNA sequence: TGTGCCAGCAGCTTGGAGTACATTCAGGGGGCGCGTAAGGATACGCAGTATTTT. It translates to CASSLEYIQGARKDTQYF.

The rearrangement joins TRBV3-1 (or the pseudogene TRBV3-2) to TRBJ2-2, with TRBD1 matching 8 bases. CDR1 and CDR2 (germline): LGHDT, YNNKEL (reference sequence). V trimming: 4 bases; J trimming: 4 bases; junction bases outside the gene matches: 5. CDR3 size: 15 residues. CDR3 sequence (DNA): TGTGCCAGCAGCCTCACAGGGGGATCCACCGGGGAGCTGTTTTTT. Amino acid sequence: CASSLTGGSTGELFF.

In this sample, this clone turned up many times. This chain's CDR3 is CSVEDGRAHGELFF. CDR3 nucleotides: TGCAGCGTTGAAGACGGCAGGGCTCACGGGGAGCTGTTTTTT. This chain joins TRBV29-1 and TRBJ2-2; weak D call: TRBD1 (5 bases). Trimming stripped 0 bases from V and 7 bases from J, with 12 bases between. CDR3 length: 14 residues. CDR1 SQVTM and CDR2 ANQGSEA come from the germline V gene.

The chain recombines TRBV14 with TRBJ2-3; maybe TRBD2 (6 bases). The CDR3 length is 15 residues. Per germline, CDR1 SGHDN and CDR2 FVKESK. V lost 1 base and J lost 5, with 13 bases in between. The CDR3 sequence: CASSQVELAGDTQYF. The CDR3 nucleotides are TGTGCCAGCAGCCAAGTAGAACTAGCCGGAGATACGCAGTATTTT.

The J gene is TRBJ1-2, the V gene TRBV5-1; 9 bases line up with TRBD1. Germline loops: CDR1 SGHRS, CDR2 YFSETQ. This CDR3 contains 16 residues. V lost 4 bases and J lost 4; bases outside the gene matches: 11. CDR3 region: CASSEKGTGTAYGYTF. As DNA, the CDR3 is TGCGCCAGCAGCGAAAAAGGGACAGGGACGGCCTATGGCTACACCTTC.

The CDR3 sequence is CASRLDREYSNQPQHF. The DNA of the CDR3 is TGTGCCAGCAGACTCGACAGGGAATATAGCAATCAGCCCCAGCATTTT. The V call is TRBV28, the J call TRBJ1-5; 7 bases align to TRBD1. The CDR3 has 16 residues. Germline loops: CDR1 MDHEN, CDR2 SYDVKM. V dropped 6 bases and J dropped 0; count of bases not matched to a gene: 8. The whole variable domain, filled in from reference TRBV28 and TRBJ1-5, reads DVKVTQSSRYLVKRTGEKVFLECVQDMDHENMFWYRQDPGLGLRLIYFSYDVKMKEKGDIPEGYSVSREKKERFSLILESASTNQTSMYLCASRLDREYSNQPQHFGDGTRLSIL.

The gene calls are TRBV7-8 and TRBJ2-2, with D maybe TRBD2 (5 bases). V dropped 5 bases and J dropped 1 base, with 11 bases sitting between them. CDR1 and CDR2 (germline): SGHVS, FQNEAQ. The CDR3 loop spans 15 amino acids. As DNA, the CDR3 is TGTGCCAGCAGCCCTTGGGCGGGGAACACCGGGGAGCTGTTTTTT. The encoded protein is CASSPWAGNTGELFF.

The genes are TRBV28 and TRBJ2-7; D is possibly TRBD2 (5 bases). Trimming took 5 bases from V and 4 from J, leaving 12 bases between them. CDR3 length: 13 amino acids. Germline CDR1 and CDR2: MDHEN and SYDVKM. CDR3 nucleotides: TGTGCCAGCAGTACACCGAGGGCGTACGAGCAGTACTTC. This encodes CASSTPRAYEQYF. Complete variable domain (other parts from reference TRBV28 and TRBJ2-7): DVKVTQSSRYLVKRTGEKVFLECVQDMDHENMFWYRQDPGLGLRLIYFSYDVKMKEKGDIPEGYSVSREKKERFSLILESASTNQTSMYLCASSTPRAYEQYFGPGTRLTVT.

The rearrangement links TRBV28 to TRBJ2-3; possible D gene TRBD2, 7 bases. CDR1 and CDR2 (germline): MDHEN, SYDVKM. The CDR3 runs to 15 residues. V was pared by 3 bases and J by 6 bases, with 16 bases between. CDR3 region: CASSLGGDTRDTQYF. The CDR3 bases are TGTGCCAGCAGTTTGGGGGGGGACACGAGGGATACGCAGTATTTT.